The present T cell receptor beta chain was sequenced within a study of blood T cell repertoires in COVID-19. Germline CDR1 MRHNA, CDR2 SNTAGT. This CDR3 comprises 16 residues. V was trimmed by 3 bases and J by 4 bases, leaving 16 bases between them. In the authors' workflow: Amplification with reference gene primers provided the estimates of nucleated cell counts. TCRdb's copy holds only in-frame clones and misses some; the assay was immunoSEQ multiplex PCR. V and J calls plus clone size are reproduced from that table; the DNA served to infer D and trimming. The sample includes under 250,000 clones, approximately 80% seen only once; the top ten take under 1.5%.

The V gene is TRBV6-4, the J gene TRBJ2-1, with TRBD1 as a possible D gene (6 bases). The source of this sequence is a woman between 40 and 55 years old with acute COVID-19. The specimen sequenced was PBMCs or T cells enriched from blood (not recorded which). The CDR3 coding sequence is TGTGCCAGCAGTGAGTCAGGACAGCAACCTTACAATGAGCAGTTCTTC. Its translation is CASSESGQQPYNEQFF.